One TCR beta chain is described in this entry. This sample stems from a study of identical twins. Germline lookup yields CDR1 SGHTA and CDR2 FQGNSA. CDR3 length: 22 residues. J gave up 0 bases and V 7 bases, and 20 bases lay outside the gene matches. TCRdb used MiXCR to reprocess the 5' RACE reads, holding one entry per CDR3 protein. This sample carries 550,000 to 700,000 distinct CDR3 sequences, more than 9% of them seen once, and the ten largest clones take approximately 3%. The same sample was also used in a study of yellow fever vaccine responses in identical twins.

The sample was PBMCs. This sequence originates from a woman younger than 30 in good health. The rearrangement joins TRBV7-2 to TRBJ2-1; TRBD2 aligns across 14 bases. CDR3 sequence: CASTAGTSGSQSEFSSYNEQFF. For the CDR3, the DNA is TGTGCCAGCACAGCCGGGACTAGCGGGAGTCAATCCGAGTTCAGCTCCTACAATGAGCAGTTCTTC.